The rows below give T cell receptor beta chains drawn from one sample of a study of blood T cell repertoires in COVID-19. TCRdb's copy holds only in-frame clones and misses some; the assay was immunoSEQ multiplex PCR. The sample consists of 140,000 to 150,000 clones, approximately 91% of them appearing once. Material: peripheral blood. These receptors all come from a human donor in a cohort sampled during active COVID-19. CDR3s include the opening cysteine and the closing phenylalanine or tryptophan. D genes are given only for firm matches. Clone size is stated in some rows and not others, as once, few, many or a class when expanded.

cdr3_aa cdr3_nt v_call d_call clone_size j_call
CAQSGGYATNEKLFF TGTGCCCAAAGCGGGGGATACGCAACTAATGAAAAACTGTTTTTT TRBV30 - - TRBJ1-4
CASSRRTGHYSPLHF TGTGCCAGCAGCCGAAGGACAGGCCACTATTCACCCCTCCACTTT TRBV3-1/TRBV3-2 TRBD1 once TRBJ1-6
CASSQEPGTGQGEQYF TGTGCCAGCAGCCAAGAACCCGGGACAGGGCAGGGCGAGCAGTACTTC TRBV6-2/TRBV6-3 TRBD1 - TRBJ2-7
CASSLALGQGRHEQFF TGCGCCAGCAGCTTGGCCTTGGGACAGGGGAGGCATGAGCAGTTCTTC TRBV5-1 TRBD1 - TRBJ2-1
CASGLRGDRMYEQYF TGCGCCAGCGGCTTGCGCGGGGATAGAATGTACGAGCAGTACTTC TRBV5-1 - - TRBJ2-7
CASSRDRANTGELFF TGTGCCAGCAGTAGGGACAGGGCAAACACCGGGGAGCTGTTTTTT TRBV2 TRBD1 - TRBJ2-2
CASSYKVLAGGYNEQFF TGTGCCAGCAGCTACAAGGTACTAGCGGGAGGTTACAATGAGCAGTTCTTC TRBV3-1/TRBV3-2 TRBD2 - TRBJ2-1
CASSTVGTGAYEQYF TGTGCCAGCTCTACCGTAGGGACAGGGGCCTACGAGCAGTACTTC TRBV18 TRBD1 - TRBJ2-7
CASSRPPGQVNTGELFF TGTGCCAGCAGCCGACCACCGGGACAGGTGAACACCGGGGAGCTGTTTTTT TRBV6-6 TRBD1 - TRBJ2-2
CASSAGIGETQYF TGTGCCAGCAGCGCAGGGATTGGCGAGACCCAGTACTTC TRBV7-9 - once TRBJ2-5
CASSQRRQGRDGYTF TGTGCCAGCAGCCAACGCCGTCAGGGGCGGGATGGCTACACCTTC TRBV3-1/TRBV3-2 - - TRBJ1-2
CASSRSGDTEAFF TGTGCCAGCTCTCGCTCAGGGGATACTGAAGCTTTCTTT TRBV18 - - TRBJ1-1
CASSPRQVSPNYGYTF TGTGCCAGCAGCCCACGACAGGTTTCGCCAAACTATGGCTACACCTTC TRBV7-2 - - TRBJ1-2
CASSSGLAGSYNEQFF TGTGCCAGCAGTTCCGGACTAGCGGGTTCCTACAATGAGCAGTTCTTC TRBV6-5 TRBD2 - TRBJ2-1
CASSSQTSGRAVADTQYF TGCGCCAGCAGCTCACAGACTAGCGGGAGGGCCGTCGCAGATACGCAGTATTTT TRBV5-1 TRBD2 - TRBJ2-3
CASSHGGLAGLREQYF TGTGCCAGCAGCCACGGGGGACTAGCGGGGTTACGCGAGCAGTACTTC TRBV3-1/TRBV3-2 TRBD2 few TRBJ2-7
CASHLGGIYGYTF TGTGCCAGCCACCTGGGGGGAATCTATGGCTACACCTTC TRBV6-5 - - TRBJ1-2
CASSLDRGGETQYF TGTGCCAGCAGTTTAGACAGGGGGGGAGAGACCCAGTACTTC TRBV28 TRBD1 - TRBJ2-5
CASTNGGGNEQYF TGTGCCAGCACCAATGGAGGCGGTAACGAGCAGTACTTC TRBV6-5 - - TRBJ2-7
CASKQVGVTEAFF TGTGCCAGTAAACAGGTTGGCGTCACTGAAGCTTTCTTT TRBV19 - - TRBJ1-1
CASSYGTDGYTF TGTGCCAGCAGCTACGGGACAGATGGCTACACCTTC TRBV5-6 TRBD1 - TRBJ1-2
CASSYSSGVPHYEQYF TGTGCCAGCAGTTACTCCTCCGGGGTTCCCCACTACGAGCAGTACTTC TRBV6-2/TRBV6-3 - - TRBJ2-7
CASSYSRTAMNTEAFF TGTGCCAGCAGTTACTCTCGGACAGCCATGAACACTGAAGCTTTCTTT TRBV6-5 - once TRBJ1-1
CASSAGTATNEKLFF TGTGCCAGCAGCGCCGGGACAGCAACTAATGAAAAACTGTTTTTT TRBV9 TRBD1 - TRBJ1-4
CASSLAPSEHSPLHF TGTGCCAGCAGCTTGGCCCCCAGCGAGCATTCACCCCTCCACTTT TRBV7-3 - few TRBJ1-6
CSVLAGATYEQYF TGCAGCGTGTTAGCGGGGGCGACCTACGAGCAGTACTTC TRBV29-1 TRBD2 - TRBJ2-7
CASSIVAVGVLNYGYTF TGTGCCAGTAGTATAGTAGCGGTTGGAGTTCTTAACTATGGCTACACCTTC TRBV19 - - TRBJ1-2
CASRYQSTDTQYF TGTGCCAGCAGGTACCAGAGCACAGATACGCAGTATTTT TRBV14 - - TRBJ2-3
CASSFGTEYNEQFF TGTGCCAGCAGCTTCGGGACTGAGTACAATGAGCAGTTCTTC TRBV13 - - TRBJ2-1
CASSVDWRDNEQFF TGTGCCAGCAGCGTAGATTGGCGGGACAATGAGCAGTTCTTC TRBV9 - once TRBJ2-1
CASSQDPLGVSTEAFF TGCGCCAGCAGCCAAGACCCCCTAGGGGTTTCCACTGAAGCTTTCTTT TRBV4-3 - - TRBJ1-1
CASSTPVPLRGQPQHF TGTGCCAGTAGTACTCCCGTTCCCCTTCGAGGTCAGCCCCAGCATTTT TRBV19 - - TRBJ1-5
CASSLARTGTASNYGYTF TGTGCCAGCAGCTTAGCTAGGACCGGGACAGCATCGAACTATGGCTACACCTTC TRBV7-2 TRBD1 - TRBJ1-2
CASSLEPGLAGVGTDTQYF TGTGCCAGCAGCTTAGAGCCGGGACTAGCGGGAGTTGGCACAGATACGCAGTATTTT TRBV11-2 TRBD2 once TRBJ2-3
CASSDASSGSGANVLTF TGTGCCAGCAGTGACGCCTCCTCGGGCTCTGGGGCCAACGTCCTGACTTTC TRBV6-4 - - TRBJ2-6
CATSDNPTLRAGELFF TGTGCCACCAGTGATAACCCGACTTTGCGGGCCGGGGAGCTGTTTTTT TRBV24-1 - - TRBJ2-2
CASSSQEVNAGELFF TGTGCCAGCTCATCACAGGAGGTTAATGCCGGGGAGCTGTTTTTT TRBV18 - once TRBJ2-2
CASSPTGGGTYNEQFF TGTGCCAGCAGCCCAACAGGGGGTGGGACCTACAATGAGCAGTTCTTC TRBV11-2 TRBD1 - TRBJ2-1
CASQERGDADTQYF TGTGCCAGTCAGGAGCGGGGGGACGCGGATACGCAGTATTTT TRBV19 TRBD2 few TRBJ2-3
CASSQGDSSPEAFF TGCGCCAGCAGCCAGGGGGACAGCTCCCCTGAAGCTTTCTTT TRBV4-3 TRBD1 once TRBJ1-1
CASSRDRGAEAFF TGTGCCAGCAGCCGGGACAGGGGAGCTGAAGCTTTCTTT TRBV6-4 TRBD1 - TRBJ1-1
CSASRTVKAFF TGCAGTGCTAGTCGGACAGTTAAAGCTTTCTTT TRBV20-1 - - TRBJ1-1
CASSAGTGEGPQHF TGTGCCAGCAGCGCCGGGACAGGCGAGGGGCCCCAGCATTTT TRBV6-5 TRBD1 - TRBJ1-5
CASSLAGLPLSSGANVLTF TGTGCCAGTAGTCTGGCGGGGTTACCCTTAAGCTCTGGGGCCAACGTCCTGACTTTC TRBV28 - - TRBJ2-6
CASSHDTSGHSYEQYF TGTGCCAGCAGCCACGATACTAGCGGGCACTCCTACGAGCAGTACTTC TRBV14 TRBD2 - TRBJ2-7
CASSFPGHEQYF TGTGCCAGCAGCTTTCCAGGGCACGAGCAGTACTTC TRBV7-9 - - TRBJ2-7
CASSEGTGSGELFF TGTGCCAGCAGTGAAGGGACAGGGTCCGGGGAGCTGTTTTTT TRBV2 TRBD1 - TRBJ2-2